One sample yielded the 23 T cell receptor beta chains listed below, sequenced in a study of CD8+ T cells in alopecia areata. cDNA reverse transcribed from extracted RNA served as the sequencing template. Libraries were prepared by immunoSEQ multiplex PCR; TCRdb keeps only in-frame clonotypes and omits some of them. The counts give about 270,000 clones, none of them seen only once; roughly 1.2% is held by the top ten. Sorting of pooled cutaneous lymph node cells used CD4, CD8alpha, NKG2D, NKG2ACE and other markers. Sample: CD4+ T cells sorted from a lymph node. Source of these receptors: a C3H/HeJ mouse with alopecia areata. MHC haplotype here: H2-k.

The sample holds a few counts of this clone. Gene names and germline refer to mouse. With the read ending 3 residues before the CDR3 end, the germline J gene is used to fill in that end. J is TRBJ1-6 and V is TRBV13-1, with 8 bases identical to TRBD1. TRBJ1-6 is an open reading frame, and its role is uncertain. The ends lost 3 bases at V and 7 bases at J; junction bases unmatched: 6. The CDR3 runs to 15 residues. The germline V gene has CDR1 NSHNY and CDR2 SYGAGN. The part of the CDR3 DNA that was read is TGTGCCAGCAGTGGTCAGACAGGGGTAAATTCGCCC. Encoded protein: CASSGQTGVNSP. The entire CDR3 sequence reads CASSGQTGVNSPLYF.

Remarks on this clone: The germline and genes are mouse ones. The read stops 4 residues short of the end of the CDR3; the missing end is completed from the germline J gene. Other DNA sequences of this sample code for an identical CDR3. This chain links TRBV19 with TRBJ1-1, with TRBD1 matching 7 bases. V shed 5 bases, J shed 0 bases, and the junction held 1 base outside the gene matches. CDR3 size: 13 residues. Germline V gene sequence: CDR1 FNHDT, CDR2 SITEND (reference sequence). The DNA read from the CDR3 is TGTGCCAGCAGCAGGGGGGCAAACACA. Translating gives CASSRGANT. The full-length CDR3 reads as CASSRGANTEVFF.

This clone was counted between two and nine times. Gene names and germline match the mouse. Read coverage stops 4 residues before the CDR3 terminus; the germline J gene supplies the remainder. This sequence joins TRBV13-3 and TRBJ2-7, with 10 bases identical to TRBD2. The CDR3 runs to 16 residues. V trimming: 3 bases; J trimming: 0 bases; junction bases outside the gene matches: 6. Germline V gene lookup returns CDR1 NNHDY and CDR2 SYVADS. This CDR3 is CASSGLGGRSSYEQYF. CDR3 bases read: TGTGCCAGCAGTGGACTGGGGGGTCGGAGCTCCTAT.

There are a few counts of this clone. The gene symbols are mouse symbols. The read ends 4 residues shy of where the CDR3 ends; the end is completed using the germline J gene. The chain combines TRBV1 with TRBJ1-2; D perhaps matches TRBD1 (6 bases). Per germline, CDR1 NSQYPW and CDR2 LRSPGD (reference sequence). The CDR3 contains 15 residues. This chain's CDR3 is CTCSADWGGARDYTF. CDR3 bases read: TGCACCTGCAGTGCAGATTGGGGGGGGGCGCGC.

Details on this clone: All gene names here are mouse names. The CDR3 end lies 4 residues beyond the end of the read and is filled in from the germline J gene. In the same sample, other DNA sequences code for this CDR3. The V and J genes are TRBV13-3 and TRBJ2-2; D is ambiguous. The CDR3 has 13 amino acids. Germline values: CDR1 NNHDY, CDR2 SYVADS. Trimming shortened V by 5 bases and J by 0 bases, and 5 bases separated the two germline ends. The part of the CDR3 DNA that was read is TGTGCCAGCAGGCAGGCAAACACCGGG. Its protein is CASRQANTG. In full, the CDR3 reads CASRQANTGQLYF. Full variable domain (missing parts from reference TRBV13-3 and TRBJ2-2): EAAVTQSPRSKVAVTGGKVTLSCHQTNNHDYMYWYRQDTGHGLRLIHYSYVADSTEKGDIPDGYKASRPSQENFSLILELASLSQTAVYFCASRQANTGQLYFGEGSKLTVL.

This clone came up a few times. All gene names here are mouse names. The read comes to an end 4 residues before the CDR3 does, leaving the germline J gene to fill in the end. The chain carries TRBV5 and TRBJ2-2; 8 nucleotides align to TRBD1. J lost 6 bases, V lost 1 base, and 4 bases had no gene match. The CDR3 covers 15 residues. CDR1 and CDR2 (germline): LGHNA, YNLKQL (reference sequence). The CDR3 loop reads CASSQATGGAGQLYF. The part of the CDR3 DNA that was read is TGTGCCAGCAGCCAAGCCACAGGGGGAGCCGGG.

This clone has more than one count but fewer than ten. Gene names follow the mouse nomenclature. The CDR3 end is not reached by the read, which stops 4 residues before it; the germline J gene fills it in. The chain couples TRBV13-3 to TRBJ2-2; weak D call: TRBD2 (7 bases). V was clipped by 5 bases and J by 2 bases, with 13 bases between them. CDR1 is NNHDY, CDR2 SYVADS, per germline. The CDR3 extends over 15 amino acids. This CDR3 is CASRRGAPNTGQLYF. The covered CDR3 bases are TGTGCCAGCAGAAGGGGGGCCCCTAACACCGGG.

This clone has only a few counts. Gene names are the mouse ones. The CDR3 protein is CASRPTGSQNTLYF. The CDR3 DNA, read in part, is TGTGCCAGCAGGCCTACAGGGAGTCAAAAC. The chain uses TRBV13-3 and TRBJ2-4, with D perhaps matching TRBD1 (6 bases). The CDR3 end lies 4 residues beyond the end of the read and is filled in from the germline J gene. V gave up 5 bases and J gave up 0 bases, with 10 bases separating them. Germline CDR1 reads NNHDY; CDR2 reads SYVADS. The CDR3 is 14 amino acids.

With regard to this clone: Gene names are the mouse ones. The read comes to an end 4 residues before the CDR3 does, leaving the germline J gene to fill in the end. The chain employs TRBV29 and TRBJ2-2; D is perhaps TRBD1 (6 bases). V lost 3 bases and J 1 base, leaving 6 bases between the germline ends. Germline values: CDR1 MSHET, CDR2 SYDVDS. The CDR3 covers 14 residues. This CDR3 reads CASSFRGNTGQLYF. CDR3 DNA (partial): TGTGCTAGCAGTTTCAGGGGAAACACCGGG.

This clone turned up a few times. Gene names and germline match the mouse. The read ends 4 residues early relative to the CDR3; the germline J gene fills the gap. The chain links TRBV1 to TRBJ2-4, with 11 bases fitting TRBD1. The CDR3 sequence is 17 residues long. Germline V CDR1 and CDR2: NSQYPW, LRSPGD (reference sequence). The CDR3 bases that were read are TGCACCTGCAGTGCAGAGAGTGGACAGGGGGCCAAAAAC. Translating it yields CTCSAESGQGAKN. In full, the CDR3 reads CTCSAESGQGAKNTLYF.

This clone has more than one count but fewer than ten. Genes and germline come from the mouse. Read data end 3 residues before the CDR3 end; the end is taken from the germline J gene. The rearrangement uses TRBV5 and TRBJ1-6, with TRBD1 identical over 11 bases. TRBJ1-6 is given ORF status, its function remaining uncertain. This CDR3 has 15 amino acids. Germline V gene data show CDR1 as LGHNA and CDR2 as YNLKQL (reference sequence). V gave up 2 bases and J gave up 11 bases; unmatched junction bases: 5. The sequenced part of the CDR3 DNA is TGTGCCAGCAGCCAAAATGGACAGGGGGCCGCGCCC. The encoded protein is CASSQNGQGAAP. The whole CDR3 sequence is CASSQNGQGAAPLYF.

A note on this clone: Gene names and germline refer to mouse. The read finishes 4 residues shy of the CDR3 end, and the germline J gene is used to complete it. Other DNA sequences in the sample encode the same CDR3. The chain carries TRBV13-2 and TRBJ1-2, with TRBD1 matching 11 bases. This CDR3 region has 14 residues. The J segment lost 2 bases and the V segment lost 5 bases, leaving 2 bases of the junction unmatched. Looked up from germline, CDR1 is NNHNN and CDR2 is SYGAGS (reference sequence). This CDR3 is CASGDRGPNSDYTF. CDR3 DNA (partial): TGTGCCAGCGGGGACAGGGGGCCCAACTCC.

This clone was detected many times. These gene names are mouse names. Other DNA sequences in this specimen translate into the identical CDR3. CDR3: CTCSAGTNYAEQFF. Incomplete CDR3 DNA: TGCACCTGCAGTGCAGGGACAAACTATGCT. The J gene is TRBJ2-1, the V gene TRBV1; perhaps TRBD1 as D (5 bases). From the germline J gene comes the end of the CDR3, since the read stops 4 residues before it. The CDR3 is 14 amino acids. Germline V gene data show CDR1 as NSQYPW and CDR2 as LRSPGD (reference sequence). Trimming took off 1 base at V and 1 base at J, with 5 bases between the two ends. Combining the CDR3 with reference TRBV1 and TRBJ2-1 gives the whole variable domain VTLLEQNPRWRLVPRGQAVNLRCILKNSQYPWMSWYQQDLQKQLQWLFTLRSPGDKEVKSLPGADYLATRVTDTELRLQVANMSQGRTLYCTCSAGTNYAEQFFGPGTRLTVL.

This clone came up a few times. Gene names follow the mouse nomenclature. The read ends 4 residues before the CDR3 terminus; that terminus is restored from the germline J gene. This specimen includes other DNA sequences encoding the same CDR3. The chain uses TRBV19 and TRBJ1-1; unclear D gene. This CDR3 contains 12 residues. Germline V gives CDR1 FNHDT, CDR2 SITEND (reference sequence). V shed 2 bases and J shed 0 bases, with 2 bases lying between them. The CDR3 here is CASSIQNTEVFF. The CDR3 DNA, read in part, is TGTGCCAGCAGTATCCAGAACACA.

About this clone: Genes and germline are mouse. The observed sequence ends 4 residues before the CDR3 terminus, with the missing tail filled in from the germline J gene. The V gene is TRBV5, the J gene TRBJ2-5, with TRBD2 matching over 12 bases. The germline gives CDR1 LGHNA, CDR2 YNLKQL (reference sequence). The CDR3 is made up of 16 amino acids. The CDR3 bases that were read are TGTGCCAGCAGCCAGTCCCGGGACTGGGGGGAAGAC. Protein product: CASSQSRDWGED. The complete CDR3 protein is CASSQSRDWGEDTQYF.

A word on this clone: The genes and germline here are from mouse. Other DNA sequences in this sample translate to the same CDR3. CDR3 sequence reads: CASSMGTGGAETLYF. The DNA read from the CDR3 is TGTGCCAGCAGTATGGGGACAGGGGGCGCAGAA. This chain joins TRBV19 and TRBJ2-3, with 12 bases aligning to TRBD1. The read finishes 4 residues shy of the CDR3 end, and the germline J gene is used to complete it. Trimming at V came to 2 bases and at J to 3 bases, leaving 1 base not matched to a gene. Germline V gene lookup returns CDR1 FNHDT and CDR2 SITEND (reference sequence). The CDR3 spans 15 residues.

This clone was seen a handful of times. Gene names and germline refer to mouse. The read is 4 residues too short to cover the CDR3 end, so that end is filled in from the germline J gene. V usage is TRBV19 and J usage is TRBJ1-1; perhaps TRBD1 as D (6 bases). Germline-derived CDR1 and CDR2 are FNHDT and SITEND (reference sequence). The CDR3 covers 13 residues. CDR3 in amino acids: CASSIDRRTEVFF. Partial CDR3 DNA: TGTGCCAGCAGTATCGACAGGAGAACA.

A remark on this clone: The germline and genes are mouse ones. Sequencing ends 4 residues short of the CDR3 end; the germline J gene provides the rest. The chain carries TRBV12-1 and TRBJ1-2; D uncertain. CDR1 and CDR2 from the germline V gene are SGHSN and HYEKVE. V dropped 1 base and J dropped 0 bases, with 8 bases sitting between them. The CDR3 spans 14 residues. The CDR3 DNA, read in part, is TGTGCCAGCTCTCTTGCAGTGTCAAACTCC. It yields the protein CASSLAVSNS. The CDR3 in full is CASSLAVSNSDYTF.

Remarks on this clone: Any gene name here is a mouse gene name. Read data end 4 residues before the CDR3 end; the end is taken from the germline J gene. V gene TRBV13-3 combines with J gene TRBJ1-1, with 8 bases matching TRBD1. This CDR3 has 16 amino acids. The ends lost 0 bases at V and 4 bases at J; junction bases unmatched: 8. CDR1 is NNHDY and CDR2 is SYVADS in the germline V gene. The sequenced part of the CDR3 DNA is TGTGCCAGCAGTGATGAGCCAGGGGGCAGGGGCACA. It specifies CASSDEPGGRGT. The full CDR3 reads CASSDEPGGRGTEVFF.

In this sample, this clone turned up a few times. The gene names given are mouse names. The read halts 4 residues ahead of the CDR3 end, with the missing end drawn from the germline J gene. The chain has TRBV5 and TRBJ2-2; 10 bases are a match to TRBD2. The ends lost 0 bases at V and 4 bases at J; junction bases unmatched: 2. The CDR3 runs 16 residues. Germline CDR1 and CDR2: LGHNA and YNLKQL (reference sequence). CDR3 sequence reads: CASSQDRLGGTGQLYF. Partial CDR3 DNA: TGTGCCAGCAGCCAAGATCGACTGGGGGGCACCGGG.

A remark on this clone: Mouse germline and gene names are used. Read coverage stops 4 residues before the CDR3 terminus; the germline J gene supplies the remainder. This chain uses TRBV12-1 with TRBJ2-7; D may be TRBD1 (6 bases). The V gene's germline CDR1 is SGHSN and CDR2 HYEKVE. Trimming took off 0 bases at V and 0 bases at J, with 8 bases between the two ends. The CDR3 consists of 14 residues. The CDR3 reads CASSLARGSYEQYF. The sequenced CDR3 bases are TGTGCCAGCTCTCTCGCCAGGGGCTCCTAT.

A note on this clone: The genes and germline here are from mouse. From the germline J gene comes the end of the CDR3, since the read stops 4 residues before it. Other nucleotide sequences from this sample produce the same CDR3. This chain uses TRBV5 with TRBJ2-5; unclear D gene. The CDR3 sequence is 14 residues long. The germline V gene encodes CDR1 LGHNA and CDR2 YNLKQL (reference sequence). The ends were cut back, 1 base at V and 0 bases at J, with 5 bases in the middle. The CDR3 DNA, read in part, is TGTGCCAGCAGCCAAGTGGGTAACCAAGAC. This translates into CASSQVGNQD. The whole CDR3 protein reads CASSQVGNQDTQYF.

In its sample, this clone was seen a few times. The gene symbols are mouse symbols. The CDR3 end is not reached by the read, which stops 4 residues before it; the germline J gene fills it in. The chain employs TRBV31 and TRBJ2-2, with a possible D match to TRBD1 (6 bases). Trimming removed 3 bases from V and 0 bases from J, with 11 bases in between. Per the germline V gene, CDR1 is GKSSPN and CDR2 is SITVG. This CDR3 has 15 residues. The DNA read from the CDR3 is TGTGCCTGGAGCGCGGGACAAGCAAACACCGGG. Its protein is CAWSAGQANTG. The entire CDR3 protein is CAWSAGQANTGQLYF. Full variable domain (missing parts from reference TRBV31 and TRBJ2-2): AQTIHQWPVAEIKAVGSPLSLGCTIKGKSSPNLYWYWQATGGTLQQLFYSITVGQVESVVQLNLSASRPKDDQFILSTEKLLLSHSGFYLCAWSAGQANTGQLYFGEGSKLTVL.